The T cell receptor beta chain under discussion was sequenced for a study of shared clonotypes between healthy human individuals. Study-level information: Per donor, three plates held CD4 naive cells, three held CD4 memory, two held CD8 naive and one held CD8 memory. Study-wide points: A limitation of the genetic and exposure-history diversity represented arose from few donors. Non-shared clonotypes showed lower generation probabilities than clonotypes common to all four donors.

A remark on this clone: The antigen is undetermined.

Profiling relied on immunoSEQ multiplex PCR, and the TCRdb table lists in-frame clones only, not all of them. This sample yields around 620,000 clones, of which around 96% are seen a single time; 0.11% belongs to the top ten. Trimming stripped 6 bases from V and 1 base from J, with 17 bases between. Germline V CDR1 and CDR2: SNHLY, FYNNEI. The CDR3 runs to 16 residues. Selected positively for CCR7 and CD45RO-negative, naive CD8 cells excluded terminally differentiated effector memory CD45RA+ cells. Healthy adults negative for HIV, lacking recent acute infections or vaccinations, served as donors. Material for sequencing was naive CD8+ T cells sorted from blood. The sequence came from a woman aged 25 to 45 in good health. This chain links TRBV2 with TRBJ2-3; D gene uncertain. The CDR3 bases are TGTGCCAGCAGCGCCTCTAGGTCCCCTGGCACAGATACGCAGTATTTT. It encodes CASSASRSPGTDTQYF.